This entry lists 27 T cell receptor beta chains sequenced from one sample in a study of Ad26.COV2.S vaccination and SARS-CoV-2 variants (dated by TCRdb to the early 2020s). The library was produced with the immunoSEQ multiplex PCR assay. Drawn from immuneACCESS, this table holds only the in-frame rearrangements with V and J called that TCRdb kept. Clones are partly lost; checked studies trace under half to an unresolved V gene and leave the rest unexplained. The sample table lists 380,000 or so clones, about 83% of them with a count of one. The ten most abundant clones make up roughly 7.4% of the sample. What the treatment or condition label conveys for this sample: approximately 18 received Ad26.COV2.S at low or high dose, single or two shots; a few received placebo; per-sample allocation not given. For vaccine and placebo recipients, the sequenced repertoires came from samples collected on day 63 after the first injection.

The sample was peripheral blood, taken in a trial of Ad26.COV2.S vaccine versus placebo. These receptors were obtained from a person between 18 and 65 years old who received the Ad26.COV2.S COVID-19 vaccine or a placebo.

This chain joins TRBV5-1 and TRBJ1-1; the D gene is possibly TRBD1 (5 bases). This CDR3 region has 12 residues. CDR1 is SGHRS and CDR2 is YFSETQ in the germline V gene. Trimming took 7 bases from V and 1 from J, leaving 8 bases between them. The CDR3, as DNA: TGCGCCAGCCAACAGGCGAACACTGAAGCTTTCTTT. Translated: CASQQANTEAFF.

This clone was counted a single time. The genes are TRBV30 and TRBJ2-4; 9 bases are a match to TRBD2. V trimming: 0 bases; J trimming: 11 bases; junction bases outside the gene matches: 2. The CDR3 loop spans 12 amino acids. Germline CDR1 and CDR2: GTSNPN and SVGIG (reference sequence). The CDR3 DNA is TGTGCCTGGAGTGTGGGACTAGCAGTTCAGTACTTC. This encodes CAWSVGLAVQYF.

The J gene is TRBJ2-3, the V gene TRBV7-8, with 9 bases matching TRBD2. Trimming took 3 bases from V and 4 from J; bases not matched to a gene: 5. The CDR3 spans 15 residues. Germline CDR1 and CDR2: SGHVS and FQNEAQ. The CDR3 region is CASSLWPSGADTQYF. As DNA, the CDR3 is TGTGCCAGCAGCTTGTGGCCTAGCGGGGCAGATACGCAGTATTTT. The entire variable domain, with the rest obtained from reference TRBV7-8 and TRBJ2-3, is as follows: GAGVSQSPRYKVAKRGQDVALRCDPISGHVSLFWYQQALGQGPEFLTYFQNEAQLDKSGLPSDRFFAERPEGSVSTLKIQRTQQEDSAVYLCASSLWPSGADTQYFGPGTRLTVL.

This clone showed up just once. V and J are TRBV18 and TRBJ2-6; 7 positions match TRBD2. The V segment lost 6 bases and the J segment 1 base; nucleotides outside the gene matches: 3. CDR1 is KGHSH and CDR2 is LQKENI in the germline V gene. This CDR3 region has 15 residues. The DNA of the CDR3 is TGTGCCAGCTCGAACGGGGGGTCTGGGGCCAACGTCCTGACTTTC. Encoded protein: CASSNGGSGANVLTF.

V and J are TRBV3-1 (or the pseudogene TRBV3-2) and TRBJ2-7; 8 nucleotides line up with TRBD2. There are 17 residues in the CDR3. J lost 0 bases, V lost 4 bases, and 11 bases had no gene match. Germline values: CDR1 LGHDT, CDR2 YNNKEL (reference sequence). DNA for the CDR3: TGTGCCAGCAGCCCCTCCCACGGGGGGGCCTTCTCCTACGAGCAGTACTTC. It is translated as CASSPSHGGAFSYEQYF.

This clone showed up just once. The chain uses TRBV4-3 and TRBJ2-3, with TRBD2 matching 7 bases. V gave up 0 bases and J gave up 3 bases; unmatched junction bases: 12. Looked up from germline, CDR1 is LGHNA and CDR2 is YSLEER. CDR3 length: 18 amino acids. Here the CDR3 DNA reads TGCGCCAGCAGCCAAGACAGCGGGGACCTAACTGGGACAGATACGCAGTATTTT. As protein: CASSQDSGDLTGTDTQYF.

This clone has only one observation. V usage is TRBV7-9 and J usage is TRBJ2-3; possibly TRBD2 for D (5 bases). Trimming stripped 5 bases from V and 0 bases from J, with 18 bases between. CDR1 and CDR2 (germline): SEHNR, FQNEAQ (reference sequence). The CDR3 covers 17 residues. The CDR3 here is CASSERLVPGSTDTQYF. CDR3 coding DNA: TGTGCCAGCAGCGAACGATTAGTGCCGGGGAGCACAGATACGCAGTATTTT.

V is TRBV6-5 and J is TRBJ1-1; D is possibly TRBD1 (6 bases). The length of the CDR3 is 13 residues. From germline, CDR1 is MNHEY and CDR2 SVGAGI. V was clipped by 8 bases and J by 8 bases, with 18 bases between them. Here the CDR3 reads CASVPPEQGEAFF. The CDR3 DNA sequence: TGTGCCAGCGTCCCTCCAGAACAGGGAGAAGCTTTCTTT.

The rearrangement links TRBV3-1 (or the pseudogene TRBV3-2) to TRBJ1-2; TRBD1 agrees at 8 bases. Germline CDR1 is LGHDT and CDR2 is YNNKEL (reference sequence). This CDR3 contains 14 residues. The V segment lost 3 bases and the J segment 4 bases; nucleotides outside the gene matches: 4. This CDR3 reads CASSQIGQGYGYTF. In nucleotides, the CDR3 is TGTGCCAGCAGCCAGATAGGACAGGGCTATGGCTACACCTTC.

V and J are TRBV4-2 and TRBJ2-7; 12 nucleotides agree with TRBD2. Germline CDR1 is LGHNA and CDR2 is YNFKEQ. The CDR3 has 18 residues. V dropped 0 bases and J dropped 3; count of bases not matched to a gene: 9. The CDR3 spells CASSQDVASGGAGYEQYF. In DNA form, the CDR3 reads TGTGCCAGCAGCCAAGATGTGGCTAGCGGGGGGGCAGGCTACGAGCAGTACTTC.

J is TRBJ1-1 and V is TRBV7-7; D possibly corresponds to TRBD1 (6 bases). The length of the CDR3 is 16 residues. Germline lookup yields CDR1 SSHAT and CDR2 FNYEAQ (reference sequence). Trimming removed 5 bases at V and 0 bases at J, with 16 bases between. Here the CDR3 DNA reads TGTGCCAGCAGCCCATGGGGGGCAGGGATGAACACTGAAGCTTTCTTT. Its translation: CASSPWGAGMNTEAFF. Looking up the rest from reference TRBV7-7 and TRBJ1-1 gives the full variable domain: GAGVSQSPRYKVTKRGQDVTLRCDPISSHATLYWYQQALGQGPEFLTYFNYEAQPDKSGLPSDRFSAERPEGSISTLTIQRTEQRDSAMYRCASSPWGAGMNTEAFFGQGTRLTVV.

J is TRBJ2-7 and V is TRBV5-1; D possibly corresponds to TRBD2 (5 bases). This CDR3 contains 14 residues. Germline V gives CDR1 SGHRS, CDR2 YFSETQ. The germline V and J ends were trimmed by 9 bases and 3 bases, with 19 bases remaining between them. The DNA for the CDR3 is TGCGCCAACACCCGGGAAGATAGGATCTACGAGCAGTACTTC. Residues: CANTREDRIYEQYF.

The chain couples TRBV19 to TRBJ2-7; D may be TRBD2 (6 bases). This CDR3 has 14 residues. Trimming took 1 base from V and 9 from J, leaving 16 bases between them. Germline CDR1 reads LNHDA; CDR2 reads SQIVND (reference sequence). The CDR3 is CASSIGGIQQGQYF. CDR3 bases: TGTGCCAGTAGTATAGGCGGGATACAGCAAGGGCAGTACTTC.

V is TRBV18 and J is TRBJ2-3, with a possible D match to TRBD2 (6 bases). The CDR3 runs to 15 residues. Germline values: CDR1 KGHSH, CDR2 LQKENI. Trimming took off 3 bases at V and 2 bases at J, with 12 bases between the two ends. The CDR3 DNA follows: TGTGCCAGCTCACCGGGGCGGGGACCCACAGATACGCAGTATTTT. It translates to CASSPGRGPTDTQYF. The full variable domain, in which reference TRBV18 and TRBJ2-3 provide the parts outside the CDR3, is NAGVMQNPRHLVRRRGQEARLRCSPMKGHSHVYWYRQLPEEGLKFMVYLQKENIIDESGMPKERFSAEFPKEGPSILRIQQVVRGDSAAYFCASSPGRGPTDTQYFGPGTRLTVL.

V and J are TRBV24-1 and TRBJ2-2; 15 bases are shared with TRBD2. The junction had 9 bases not matched to a gene; V was cut back by 4 bases and J by 4 bases. Germline CDR1 is KGHDR and CDR2 is SFDVKD. The CDR3 runs 19 residues. CDR3 sequence (DNA): TGTGCCACCAGTGAGCCAGGACTAGCGGGAGGGCCTGGCACCGGGGAGCTGTTTTTT. Translating it yields CATSEPGLAGGPGTGELFF.

The CDR3 bases are TGTGCCAGCAGTTACGTGGACGGGACAGGGGGCTCACCCCTCCACTTT. Translating it yields CASSYVDGTGGSPLHF. The chain recombines TRBV6-5 with TRBJ1-6; 12 nucleotides align to TRBD1. With V trimmed by 2 bases and J by 10 bases, 6 bases remained unmatched. The CDR3 has 16 residues. Looked up from germline, CDR1 is MNHEY and CDR2 is SVGAGI.

The chain links TRBV3-1 (or the pseudogene TRBV3-2) to TRBJ2-3, with 7 bases lining up with TRBD2. CDR1 LGHDT and CDR2 YNNKEL come from the germline V gene (reference sequence). The V gene end was trimmed by 2 bases and the J gene end by 4 bases; junction bases not matched to a gene: 6. The length of the CDR3 is 15 residues. The CDR3 DNA follows: TGTGCCAGCAGCCAAAGAGTAGCGGGCTCAGATACGCAGTATTTT. As protein: CASSQRVAGSDTQYF.

The chain carries TRBV7-9 and TRBJ1-1, with D perhaps TRBD1 (5 bases). CDR3 length: 16 residues. Germline V gene data show CDR1 as SEHNR and CDR2 as FQNEAQ (reference sequence). V was clipped by 1 base and J by 5 bases, with 17 bases between them. The CDR3 protein is CASSLGRPTAGTEAFF. CDR3 sequence (DNA): TGTGCCAGCAGCTTAGGGAGACCGACAGCGGGGACTGAAGCTTTCTTT.

A few counts support this clone. V is TRBV5-1 and J is TRBJ1-3, with D possibly matching TRBD1 (6 bases). Trimming cost V 0 bases and J 5 bases, with 9 bases left between them. The CDR3 sequence is 14 residues long. Germline CDR1 is SGHRS and CDR2 is YFSETQ. CDR3 region: CASSLDGGRNTIYF. The CDR3 nucleotides read TGCGCCAGCAGCTTGGATGGGGGCAGAAACACCATATATTTT.

The genes are TRBV18 and TRBJ1-2; 7 bases agree with TRBD1. This CDR3 is built from 16 residues. In germline, CDR1 is KGHSH, CDR2 LQKENI. The trim removed 7 bases at V and 3 bases at J, leaving 14 bases unmatched. DNA of the CDR3: TGTGCCAGCTTCGACCGGGGTAGAGGGGGCTACTATGGCTACACCTTC. Protein product: CASFDRGRGGYYGYTF. Filled out from reference TRBV18 and TRBJ1-2, the complete variable domain reads NAGVMQNPRHLVRRRGQEARLRCSPMKGHSHVYWYRQLPEEGLKFMVYLQKENIIDESGMPKERFSAEFPKEGPSILRIQQVVRGDSAAYFCASFDRGRGGYYGYTFGSGTRLTVV.

The CDR3 nucleotides are TGCGCCAGCAGCCAAGATCCAGCTTCTGGGGCCAACGTCCTGACTTTC. It specifies CASSQDPASGANVLTF. This chain uses TRBV4-3 with TRBJ2-6; no clear D. Germline V CDR1 and CDR2: LGHNA, YSLEER. The CDR3 has 16 residues. V was clipped by 0 bases and J by 1 base, with 7 bases between them.

This clone was found once. This chain connects TRBV19 to TRBJ1-1; D is unresolved. The CDR3 loop spans 11 amino acids. The V end lost 6 bases, the J end lost 6 bases, and 8 bases lay between the germline ends. Per the germline V gene, CDR1 is LNHDA and CDR2 is SQIVND (reference sequence). CDR3: CASRLGPEAFF. The CDR3 DNA is TGTGCCAGTAGACTAGGACCTGAAGCTTTCTTT.

The rearrangement joins TRBV12-3 or TRBV12-4 to TRBJ1-2, with D maybe TRBD1 (6 bases). V lost 4 bases to trimming and J lost 6 bases, with 6 bases between them. This CDR3 contains 11 residues. The CDR3 DNA reads TGTGCCAGCAGTTGGGGGCATGGCTACACCTTC. Residues: CASSWGHGYTF.

The gene calls are TRBV2 and TRBJ2-3, with D perhaps matching TRBD1 (6 bases). This CDR3 is 16 amino acids long. Trimming stripped 5 bases from V and 0 bases from J, with 15 bases between. Germline V gene data show CDR1 as SNHLY and CDR2 as FYNNEI. CDR3 in DNA: TGTGCCAGCAGTATCAGGGGTCTACGGAGCACAGATACGCAGTATTTT. This gives the protein CASSIRGLRSTDTQYF.

The chain joins TRBV11-3 to TRBJ2-7, with unresolved D. V lost 5 bases, J lost 3 bases, and 5 bases lay in between. From germline, CDR1 is SGHNT and CDR2 YENEEA. CDR3 size: 11 residues. CDR3 sequence reads: CASSVGYEQYF. DNA of the CDR3: TGTGCCAGCAGCGTAGGCTACGAGCAGTACTTC.

The chain joins TRBV7-8 to TRBJ2-1; D assignment may be TRBD1 or TRBD2 (5 bases each). CDR3 length: 13 amino acids. Trimming removed 7 bases from V and 5 bases from J, with 12 bases in between. Germline V lookup: CDR1 SGHVS, CDR2 FQNEAQ. The CDR3 protein is CASTGTVHNEQFF. CDR3 coding DNA: TGTGCCAGCACCGGGACGGTGCACAATGAGCAGTTCTTC.

CDR3 amino acids: CASSSERLSGNTIYF. The CDR3 DNA reads as TGTGCCAGCAGTTCGGAGAGACTCTCCGGAAACACCATATATTTT. This chain connects TRBV6-5 to TRBJ1-3; D remains ambiguous. This CDR3 region has 15 residues. With 4 bases removed from V and 4 bases from J, the gap between germline ends came to 14 bases. Germline CDR1 reads MNHEY; CDR2 reads SVGAGI.